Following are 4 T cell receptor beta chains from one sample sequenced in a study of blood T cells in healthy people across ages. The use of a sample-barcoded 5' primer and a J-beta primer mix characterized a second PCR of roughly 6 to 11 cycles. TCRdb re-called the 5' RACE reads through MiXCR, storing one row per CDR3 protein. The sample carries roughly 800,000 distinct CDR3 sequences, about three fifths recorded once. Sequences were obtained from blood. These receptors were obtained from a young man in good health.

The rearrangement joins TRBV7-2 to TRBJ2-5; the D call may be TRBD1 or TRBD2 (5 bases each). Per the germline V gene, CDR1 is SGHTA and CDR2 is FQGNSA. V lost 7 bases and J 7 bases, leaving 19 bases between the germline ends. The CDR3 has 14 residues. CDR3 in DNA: TGTGCCAGCACCACCGGGGCTAGGGACCGGACCCAGTACTTC. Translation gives CASTTGARDRTQYF. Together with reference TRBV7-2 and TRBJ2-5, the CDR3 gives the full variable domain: GAGVSQSPSNKVTEKGKDVELRCDPISGHTALYWYRQSLGQGLEFLIYFQGNSAPDKSGLPSDRFSAERTGGSVSTLTIQRTQQEDSAVYLCASTTGARDRTQYFGPGTRLLVL.

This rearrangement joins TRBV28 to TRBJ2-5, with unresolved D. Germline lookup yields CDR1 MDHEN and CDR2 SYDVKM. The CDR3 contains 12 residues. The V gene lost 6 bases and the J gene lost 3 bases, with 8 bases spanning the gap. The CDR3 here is CASRAAKETQYF. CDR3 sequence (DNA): TGTGCCAGCAGGGCAGCTAAAGAGACCCAGTACTTC.

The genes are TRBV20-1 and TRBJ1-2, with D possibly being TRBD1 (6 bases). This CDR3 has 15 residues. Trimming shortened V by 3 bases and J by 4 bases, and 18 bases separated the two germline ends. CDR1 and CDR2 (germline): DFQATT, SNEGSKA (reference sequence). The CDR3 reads CSARAPGEAGYGYTF. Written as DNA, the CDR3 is TGCAGTGCTAGGGCCCCAGGGGAGGCAGGCTATGGCTACACCTTC.

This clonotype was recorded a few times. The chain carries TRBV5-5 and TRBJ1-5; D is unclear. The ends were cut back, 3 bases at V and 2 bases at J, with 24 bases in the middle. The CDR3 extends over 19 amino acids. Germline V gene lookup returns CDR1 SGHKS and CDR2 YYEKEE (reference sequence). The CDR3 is CASSSTYITALGGNQPQHF. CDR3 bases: TGTGCCAGCAGCTCAACCTACATAACAGCCCTTGGGGGCAATCAGCCCCAGCATTTT.